The 32 T cell receptor beta chains below were found in one sample sequenced in a study of shared clonotypes between healthy human individuals. Clones were sequenced by immunoSEQ multiplex PCR, and TCRdb holds only the in-frame ones, with some missing. The sample comprises hundreds of thousands of clones, around 73% of which are singletons, and around 1.8% rests with the top ten. Source material: memory CD4+ T cells sorted from blood. Subset specified: CD45RA-negative fraction. All receptors derive from a woman in her twenties or thirties in good health.

V usage is TRBV5-1 and J usage is TRBJ2-5, with 7 bases matching TRBD2. This CDR3 contains 15 residues. Germline lookup yields CDR1 SGHRS and CDR2 YFSETQ. The ends lost 4 bases at V and 2 bases at J; junction bases unmatched: 8. CDR3 nucleotide sequence: TGCGCCAGCAGCCCCGAGGGAGGGTGGCAAGAGACCCAGTACTTC. The encoded protein is CASSPEGGWQETQYF.

As to this clone: The sample holds other DNA sequences that translate to the same CDR3. V and J are TRBV28 and TRBJ1-4; weak D call: TRBD1 (5 bases). The CDR3 runs 15 residues. Germline lookup yields CDR1 MDHEN and CDR2 SYDVKM. V dropped 8 bases and J dropped 6 bases, with 19 bases sitting between them. CDR3 protein: CASSPGSSGDEKLFF. The CDR3 coding sequence is TGTGCCAGCTCCCCCGGGTCCTCGGGGGATGAAAAACTGTTTTTT.

The chain is built from TRBV25-1 and TRBJ1-2; D is perhaps TRBD1 (6 bases). The CDR3 is 12 residues long. Trimming removed 3 bases from V and 8 bases from J, with 10 bases in between. Germline-derived CDR1 and CDR2 are MGHDK and SYGVNS. CDR3 loop: CASSDQGYGYTF. CDR3 nucleotides: TGTGCCAGCAGTGATCAGGGGTACGGCTACACCTTC.

This clone appeared a few times. The same CDR3 is also encoded by other DNA sequences in this sample. J is TRBJ1-5 and V is TRBV5-1; unclear D gene. V shed 2 bases and J shed 0 bases, with 3 bases lying between them. CDR3 length equals 13 residues. Germline V lookup: CDR1 SGHRS, CDR2 YFSETQ. CDR3 nucleotide sequence: TGCGCCAGCAGCTTCGGTAGCAATCAGCCCCAGCATTTT. It specifies CASSFGSNQPQHF.

J is TRBJ2-5 and V is TRBV25-1; weak D call: TRBD1 (5 bases). The length of the CDR3 is 14 residues. From germline, CDR1 is MGHDK and CDR2 SYGVNS. Deletions cut 3 bases from V and 4 bases from J, with 12 bases between. CDR3 loop: CASSDSTRVETQYF. The DNA for the CDR3 is TGTGCCAGCAGTGATTCGACCAGGGTAGAGACCCAGTACTTC.

In its sample, this clone was seen many times. The same CDR3 arises from other DNA sequences in this sample as well. V and J are TRBV25-1 and TRBJ2-7; D uncertain. Germline lookup yields CDR1 MGHDK and CDR2 SYGVNS. Trimming removed 8 bases at V and 3 bases at J, with 11 bases between. The CDR3 extends over 12 amino acids. This chain's CDR3 is CASSRQSYEQYF. CDR3 sequence (DNA): TGTGCCAGCTCGCGGCAGAGCTACGAGCAGTACTTC.

As DNA, the CDR3 is TGTGCCAGCAGTTTAGGACAGGGGTTCGACGAGCAGTACTTC. Amino acids: CASSLGQGFDEQYF. The rearrangement joins TRBV28 to TRBJ2-7; 9 nucleotides agree with TRBD1. The CDR3 runs 14 residues. The germline gives CDR1 MDHEN, CDR2 SYDVKM. Trimming cost V 2 bases and J 5 bases; bases outside gene matches: 4.

The chain couples TRBV19 to TRBJ1-1; weak D call: TRBD1 (5 bases). Trimming cost V 5 bases and J 0 bases, with 10 bases left between them. Germline CDR1 LNHDA, CDR2 SQIVND (reference sequence). The CDR3 runs 14 residues. The CDR3 loop reads CASSYRQMNTEAFF. CDR3 sequence (DNA): TGTGCCAGTAGTTATAGACAGATGAACACTGAAGCTTTCTTT. The full variable domain, rest sourced from reference TRBV19 and TRBJ1-1, is DGGITQSPKYLFRKEGQNVTLSCEQNLNHDAMYWYRQDPGQGLRLIYYSQIVNDFQKGDIAEGYSVSREKKESFPLTVTSAQKNPTAFYLCASSYRQMNTEAFFGQGTRLTVV.

The chain links TRBV18 to TRBJ1-1; TRBD1 agrees at 8 bases. The CDR3 contains 15 residues. The germline V gene encodes CDR1 KGHSH and CDR2 LQKENI. V lost 4 bases and J lost 4; bases outside the gene matches: 8. The CDR3 DNA reads TGTGCCAGCTCACAGGGACAGGCACGTAGCACTGAAGCTTTCTTT. The encoded protein is CASSQGQARSTEAFF.

V gene TRBV5-1 combines with J gene TRBJ2-3; D is uncertain. Per germline, CDR1 SGHRS and CDR2 YFSETQ. There are 14 residues in the CDR3. Trimming cost V 0 bases and J 2 bases, with 7 bases left between them. CDR3 loop: CASSLAADTDTQYF. The CDR3 DNA follows: TGCGCCAGCAGCTTGGCCGCCGACACAGATACGCAGTATTTT.

V and J are TRBV2 and TRBJ2-1; possible D gene TRBD1, 6 bases. Germline CDR1 SNHLY, CDR2 FYNNEI. Trimming removed 5 bases from V and 6 bases from J, with 17 bases in between. The CDR3 is made up of 15 amino acids. CDR3 sequence (DNA): TGTGCCAGCAGTCCAGGGGACATAATGCCCAATGAGCAGTTCTTC. Encoded protein: CASSPGDIMPNEQFF.

The J gene is TRBJ2-3, the V gene TRBV9; 9 nucleotides agree with TRBD1. The CDR3 is 15 residues long. J gave up 5 bases and V 0 bases, and 4 bases lay outside the gene matches. Germline assignment: CDR1 SGDLS and CDR2 YYNGEE. CDR3 bases: TGTGCCAGCAGCGTAGCCAACAGGGGGCTAGATACGCAGTATTTT. Its translation is CASSVANRGLDTQYF.

This clone was recorded once. This sample also contains other DNA sequences that code for the same CDR3. The gene calls are TRBV2 and TRBJ2-7; D not certain. In germline, CDR1 is SNHLY, CDR2 FYNNEI. The CDR3 is made up of 12 amino acids. Between the trimmed V and J ends, which lost 2 bases and 3 bases, there was a span of 5 bases. The CDR3 DNA reads TGTGCCAGCAGTGAAAAGGGCTACGAGCAGTACTTC. Protein sequence: CASSEKGYEQYF.

The rearrangement links TRBV11-3 to TRBJ2-1, with 13 bases matching TRBD2. The CDR3 consists of 16 residues. J gave up 6 bases and V 5 bases, and 7 bases lay outside the gene matches. Germline-derived CDR1 and CDR2 are SGHNT and YENEEA. CDR3 sequence: CASSRAGTSGVNEQFF. The CDR3 DNA follows: TGTGCCAGCAGCCGGGCCGGGACTAGCGGGGTCAATGAGCAGTTCTTC.

This clone appeared once. The rearrangement uses TRBV15 and TRBJ2-7, with D possibly being TRBD1 (5 bases). This CDR3 spans 15 amino acids. The germline gives CDR1 LNHNV, CDR2 YYDKDF (reference sequence). The V end was cut by 0 bases, the J end by 6 bases, with 15 bases between. The CDR3 bases are TGTGCCACCAGCAGAGATAGCCAGAGTGGGGCCGAGCAGTACTTC. Its protein is CATSRDSQSGAEQYF.

The chain recombines TRBV6-1 with TRBJ2-3; 10 bases map to TRBD2. CDR1 and CDR2 from the germline V gene are MNHNS and SASEGT. The CDR3 totals 16 residues. V shed 2 bases, J shed 2 bases, and the junction held 4 bases outside the gene matches. CDR3 loop: CASSEIGTSDTDTQYF. The CDR3 DNA follows: TGTGCCAGCAGTGAAATAGGGACTAGCGACACAGATACGCAGTATTTT.

The genes are TRBV5-1 and TRBJ2-2, with unresolved D. The CDR3 totals 13 residues. Trimming shortened V by 1 base and J by 5 bases, and 6 bases separated the two germline ends. The germline CDR1 and CDR2 sequences are SGHRS and YFSETQ. The CDR3 DNA reads as TGCGCCAGCAGCTTGCGGGTTACCGGGGAGCTGTTTTTT. It is translated as CASSLRVTGELFF.

The rearrangement links TRBV28 to TRBJ1-4, with D perhaps matching TRBD1 (5 bases). The CDR3 is 12 residues long. The V gene lost 9 bases and the J gene lost 8 bases, with 13 bases spanning the gap. Per germline, CDR1 MDHEN and CDR2 SYDVKM. This CDR3 reads CASGQWSEKLFF. CDR3 in DNA: TGTGCCAGTGGACAATGGAGCGAAAAACTGTTTTTT.

This clone was observed a handful of times. The J gene is TRBJ2-7, the V gene TRBV6-5; 8 positions agree with TRBD1. V shed 2 bases, J shed 2 bases, and the junction held 8 bases outside the gene matches. Germline CDR1 and CDR2: MNHEY and SVGAGI. This CDR3 has 16 amino acids. Here the CDR3 DNA reads TGTGCCAGCAGTTACGACACCGGGACAGGAGCCTACGAGCAGTACTTC. It specifies CASSYDTGTGAYEQYF.

This sequence joins TRBV6-1 and TRBJ2-7, with D perhaps TRBD1 or TRBD2 (6 bases each). Between the trimmed V and J ends, which lost 8 bases and 6 bases, there was a span of 20 bases. CDR1 and CDR2 (germline): MNHNS, SASEGT. The CDR3 extends over 14 amino acids. The CDR3 reads CASWGMGGVGEQYF. CDR3 nucleotides: TGTGCCAGCTGGGGGATGGGGGGCGTCGGCGAGCAGTACTTC.

Details on this clone: The same CDR3 arises from other DNA sequences in this sample as well. The chain combines TRBV10-1 with TRBJ2-3; D remains ambiguous. The V and J ends lost 4 bases and 0 bases respectively, with 8 bases between them. CDR1 and CDR2 (germline): WNHNN, SYGVQD (reference sequence). This CDR3 region has 14 residues. CDR3 loop: CASSVTGSTDTQYF. DNA of the CDR3: TGCGCCAGCAGTGTTACGGGTAGCACAGATACGCAGTATTTT.

V is TRBV28 and J is TRBJ1-5, with D tentatively TRBD1 (6 bases). Germline CDR1 is MDHEN and CDR2 is SYDVKM. Trimming removed 3 bases from V and 2 bases from J, with 11 bases in between. CDR3 length: 15 residues. CDR3 nucleotides: TGTGCCAGCAGTTTTTCGGGGGCCCGCAATCAGCCCCAGCATTTT. It yields the protein CASSFSGARNQPQHF.

The gene calls are TRBV7-6 and TRBJ2-1, with a weak D call TRBD1 (5 bases). The CDR3 has 18 amino acids. Germline V gives CDR1 SGHVS, CDR2 FNYEAQ. V shed 4 bases and J shed 10 bases, with 29 bases lying between them. The DNA of the CDR3 is TGTGCCAGCAGCTCGGAAAGGGGCGTCTACCCTAGAATGAAGGAGCAGTTCTTC. It translates to CASSSERGVYPRMKEQFF. The whole variable domain, filled in from reference TRBV7-6 and TRBJ2-1, reads GAGVSQSPRYKVTKRGQDVALRCDPISGHVSLYWYRQALGQGPEFLTYFNYEAQQDKSGLPNDRFSAERPEGSISTLTIQRTEQRDSAMYRCASSSERGVYPRMKEQFFGPGTRLTVL.

This chain links TRBV6-5 with TRBJ2-7; D not certain. The CDR3 has 14 amino acids. CDR1 is MNHEY and CDR2 is SVGAGI in the germline V gene. V lost 3 bases and J 2 bases, leaving 11 bases between the germline ends. CDR3: CASSYEDVAYEQYF. The CDR3 DNA sequence: TGTGCCAGCAGTTATGAGGACGTCGCCTACGAGCAGTACTTC.

V and J are TRBV9 and TRBJ1-4; no reliable D call. Looked up from germline, CDR1 is SGDLS and CDR2 is YYNGEE. This CDR3 is built from 15 residues. V was shortened by 0 bases and J by 0 bases, with 6 bases between the two germline ends. CDR3 residues: CASSVDGTTNEKLFF. The CDR3 nucleotides read TGTGCCAGCAGCGTAGACGGTACAACTAATGAAAAACTGTTTTTT.

This chain links TRBV18 with TRBJ2-5, with D maybe TRBD2 (5 bases). The CDR3 totals 16 residues. Trimming cost V 3 bases and J 4 bases, with 18 bases left between them. Germline V gene data show CDR1 as KGHSH and CDR2 as LQKENI. The CDR3 bases are TGTGCCAGCTCACCCCCGAACTCGGGGTTGGGAGAGACCCAGTACTTC. It yields the protein CASSPPNSGLGETQYF. Using reference TRBV18 and TRBJ2-5 for the parts outside the CDR3, the full variable domain is NAGVMQNPRHLVRRRGQEARLRCSPMKGHSHVYWYRQLPEEGLKFMVYLQKENIIDESGMPKERFSAEFPKEGPSILRIQQVVRGDSAAYFCASSPPNSGLGETQYFGPGTRLLVL.

This chain joins TRBV2 and TRBJ2-7, with D maybe TRBD1 (6 bases). In germline, CDR1 is SNHLY, CDR2 FYNNEI. The CDR3 length is 16 residues. Trimming removed 8 bases from V and 6 bases from J, with 26 bases in between. The CDR3 DNA sequence: TGTGCCAGCGGAGCCCAACAGGGAAAGTTTAATTCCGAGCAGTACTTC. Residues: CASGAQQGKFNSEQYF.

The gene calls are TRBV25-1 and TRBJ2-1; 9 bases line up with TRBD2. The germline gives CDR1 MGHDK, CDR2 SYGVNS. Trimming at V came to 2 bases and at J to 10 bases, leaving 15 bases not matched to a gene. CDR3 length: 17 amino acids. CDR3 nucleotide sequence: TGTGCCAGCAGTGAAGTGAATGGGGCAGCGGGAGGTGGAGAGCAGTTCTTC. Translation: CASSEVNGAAGGGEQFF.

With regard to this clone: The identical CDR3 is also encoded by other nucleotide sequences in the sample. This chain uses TRBV5-1 with TRBJ2-3; possible D gene TRBD1, 6 bases. This CDR3 has 13 residues. Germline values: CDR1 SGHRS, CDR2 YFSETQ. The germline V and J ends were trimmed by 3 bases and 2 bases, with 7 bases remaining between them. This CDR3 reads CASSYRDTDTQYF. The CDR3 bases are TGCGCCAGCAGCTACAGGGACACAGATACGCAGTATTTT.

Note on this clone: The identical CDR3 is also encoded by other nucleotide sequences in the sample. This chain links TRBV5-1 with TRBJ2-1; the D gene is possibly TRBD1 (5 bases). The ends were cut back, 4 bases at V and 3 bases at J, with 14 bases in the middle. Germline assignment: CDR1 SGHRS and CDR2 YFSETQ. The CDR3 loop spans 15 amino acids. For the CDR3, the DNA is TGCGCCAGCAGCCTCGACAGTTTAGGCTACAATGAGCAGTTCTTC. As protein: CASSLDSLGYNEQFF.

This clone appeared a few times. This chain uses TRBV5-1 with TRBJ1-5; D is unresolved. V was trimmed by 3 bases and J by 0 bases, leaving 7 bases between them. CDR3 length equals 14 residues. In germline, CDR1 is SGHRS, CDR2 YFSETQ. The CDR3 nucleotides are TGCGCCAGCAGCTCGGACGGTAGCAATCAGCCCCAGCATTTT. Protein: CASSSDGSNQPQHF.

The V and J genes are TRBV5-1 and TRBJ1-1; D is uncertain. This CDR3 has 13 residues. With 5 bases removed from V and 9 bases from J, the gap between germline ends came to 17 bases. Germline assignment: CDR1 SGHRS and CDR2 YFSETQ. CDR3 protein: CASRIRPEQKAFF. In DNA, the CDR3 is TGCGCCAGCAGGATCCGCCCCGAACAGAAAGCTTTCTTT. Together with reference TRBV5-1 and TRBJ1-1, the CDR3 gives the full variable domain: KAGVTQTPRYLIKTRGQQVTLSCSPISGHRSVSWYQQTPGQGLQFLFEYFSETQRNKGNFPGRFSGRQFSNSRSEMNVSTLELGDSALYLCASRIRPEQKAFFGQGTRLTVV.